This is a list of T cell receptor beta chains from one sample in a study of shared clonotypes between healthy human individuals. Assay: immunoSEQ multiplex PCR; the TCRdb copy retains only in-frame clones and omits some. This table holds a few million clones, around 95% found once. The sequenced sample consisted of naive CD8+ T cells from PBMCs. These receptors were taken from a man between 18 and 35 years old in good health. Some clones in this sample may be carry-over from other donors' samples. The CDR3 runs from the conserved cysteine through the conserved F or W. Fields, in order: J gene, clone size, D gene, V gene, CDR3 protein, CDR3 DNA. A D gene is named only where the DNA matches it firmly. Clone size is shown for a subset of rows, as once, few, many or a class of expanded clone.

j_gene: TRBJ1-4; abundance: NA; d_gene: NA; v_gene: TRBV27; CDR3aa: CASTSSPPKGTNEKLFF; CDR3nt: TGTGCCAGCACCTCTTCCCCCCCCAAGGGTACTAATGAAAAACTGTTTTTT
j_gene: TRBJ1-2; abundance: NA; d_gene: NA; v_gene: TRBV10-3; CDR3aa: CAISEPTINYGYTF; CDR3nt: TGTGCCATCAGTGAGCCGACAATTAACTATGGCTACACCTTC
j_gene: TRBJ2-7; abundance: NA; d_gene: TRBD1; v_gene: TRBV2; CDR3aa: CASSRTGAYEQYF; CDR3nt: TGTGCCAGCAGCAGGACAGGGGCCTACGAGCAGTACTTC
j_gene: TRBJ2-1; abundance: NA; d_gene: TRBD2; v_gene: TRBV5-6; CDR3aa: CASSLSLAGHPSYNEQFF; CDR3nt: TGTGCCAGCAGCCTATCACTAGCGGGACACCCCTCCTACAATGAGCAGTTCTTC
j_gene: TRBJ2-6; abundance: NA; d_gene: NA; v_gene: TRBV6-1; CDR3aa: CASSEAAIVQGTGANVLTF; CDR3nt: TGTGCCAGCAGTGAAGCGGCTATTGTTCAGGGAACTGGGGCCAACGTCCTGACTTTC
j_gene: TRBJ2-5; abundance: NA; d_gene: NA; v_gene: TRBV7-9; CDR3aa: CASSAKLGPQETQYF; CDR3nt: TGTGCCAGCAGCGCCAAACTGGGTCCCCAAGAGACCCAGTACTTC
j_gene: TRBJ2-3; abundance: NA; d_gene: NA; v_gene: TRBV29-1; CDR3aa: CSVNGRAITDTQYF; CDR3nt: TGCAGCGTTAACGGGAGAGCGATCACAGATACGCAGTATTTT
j_gene: TRBJ2-3; abundance: NA; d_gene: TRBD2; v_gene: TRBV29-1; CDR3aa: CSVLRLAGVPDTQYF; CDR3nt: TGCAGCGTCCTCAGACTAGCGGGAGTGCCAGATACGCAGTATTTT
j_gene: TRBJ2-2; abundance: few; d_gene: NA; v_gene: TRBV7-3; CDR3aa: CASSDRDRSNTGELFF; CDR3nt: TGTGCCAGCAGCGACCGGGACCGATCGAACACCGGGGAGCTGTTTTTT
j_gene: TRBJ2-3; abundance: NA; d_gene: TRBD2; v_gene: TRBV7-9; CDR3aa: CASSSGLAGGGSTDTQYF; CDR3nt: TGTGCCAGCAGCTCGGGACTAGCGGGCGGGGGGAGCACAGATACGCAGTATTTT
j_gene: TRBJ1-1; abundance: NA; d_gene: NA; v_gene: TRBV5-5; CDR3aa: CASSFSGSLNTEAFF; CDR3nt: TGTGCCAGCAGCTTTAGTGGAAGCTTGAACACTGAAGCTTTCTTT
j_gene: TRBJ2-7; abundance: NA; d_gene: NA; v_gene: TRBV27; CDR3aa: CASKAGRDEQYF; CDR3nt: TGTGCCAGCAAGGCGGGGCGCGACGAGCAGTACTTC
j_gene: TRBJ1-2; abundance: NA; d_gene: NA; v_gene: TRBV9; CDR3aa: CASSYLNYGYTF; CDR3nt: TGTGCCAGCAGTTATCTTAACTATGGCTACACCTTC
j_gene: TRBJ2-7; abundance: NA; d_gene: TRBD2; v_gene: TRBV27; CDR3aa: CASSLVSGISYEQYF; CDR3nt: TGTGCCAGCAGTTTAGTAAGCGGGATTTCCTACGAGCAGTACTTC
j_gene: TRBJ2-2; abundance: NA; d_gene: TRBD1; v_gene: TRBV28; CDR3aa: CASSLNQGAGELFF; CDR3nt: TGTGCCAGCAGTTTAAATCAGGGGGCCGGGGAGCTGTTTTTT
j_gene: TRBJ2-7; abundance: NA; d_gene: TRBD1; v_gene: TRBV5-4; CDR3aa: CASSDWDRGRSEQYF; CDR3nt: TGTGCCAGCAGCGACTGGGACAGGGGAAGGAGCGAGCAGTACTTC
j_gene: TRBJ2-7; abundance: NA; d_gene: TRBD1; v_gene: TRBV29-1; CDR3aa: CSVEWTGGSYEQYF; CDR3nt: TGCAGCGTTGAATGGACAGGGGGCTCGTACGAGCAGTACTTC
j_gene: TRBJ2-5; abundance: NA; d_gene: NA; v_gene: TRBV7-9; CDR3aa: CASSPRGESQETQYF; CDR3nt: TGTGCCAGCAGCCCCAGAGGCGAGTCACAAGAGACCCAGTACTTC
j_gene: TRBJ2-1; abundance: NA; d_gene: TRBD2; v_gene: TRBV4-3; CDR3aa: CASSPPGLAGYNEQFF; CDR3nt: TGCGCCAGCAGCCCACCGGGACTAGCGGGATACAATGAGCAGTTCTTC
j_gene: TRBJ2-7; abundance: NA; d_gene: NA; v_gene: TRBV7-9; CDR3aa: CASSLAEAREQYF; CDR3nt: TGTGCCAGCAGCTTAGCTGAGGCGCGCGAGCAGTACTTC
j_gene: TRBJ2-7; abundance: NA; d_gene: NA; v_gene: TRBV10-2; CDR3aa: CASSPAYEQYF; CDR3nt: TGCGCCAGCAGTCCTGCCTACGAGCAGTACTTC
j_gene: TRBJ2-2; abundance: NA; d_gene: NA; v_gene: TRBV11-2; CDR3aa: CASSWFGRDTGELFF; CDR3nt: TGTGCCAGCAGTTGGTTCGGGCGGGATACCGGGGAGCTGTTTTTT
j_gene: TRBJ2-7; abundance: once; d_gene: TRBD1; v_gene: TRBV28; CDR3aa: CASSLTTGTAYEQYF; CDR3nt: TGTGCCAGCAGTTTAACGACCGGGACAGCCTACGAGCAGTACTTC
j_gene: TRBJ2-7; abundance: NA; d_gene: TRBD1; v_gene: TRBV27; CDR3aa: CASSTRGLYEQYF; CDR3nt: TGTGCCAGCAGTACCAGGGGGCTTTACGAGCAGTACTTC
j_gene: TRBJ1-2; abundance: NA; d_gene: NA; v_gene: TRBV4-3; CDR3aa: CASSQEDYGYGYTF; CDR3nt: TGCGCCAGCAGCCAAGAGGACTATGGCTATGGCTACACCTTC
j_gene: TRBJ2-7; abundance: NA; d_gene: NA; v_gene: TRBV7-9; CDR3aa: CASSSGAFNLEQYF; CDR3nt: TGTGCCAGCAGCTCCGGCGCGTTCAACCTCGAGCAGTACTTC
j_gene: TRBJ2-7; abundance: NA; d_gene: TRBD2; v_gene: TRBV4-2; CDR3aa: CASSHGPGLAGLEQYF; CDR3nt: TGTGCCAGCAGCCACGGCCCGGGACTAGCGGGATTAGAGCAGTACTTC
j_gene: TRBJ2-2; abundance: once; d_gene: NA; v_gene: TRBV5-6; CDR3aa: CASSSYAGELFF; CDR3nt: TGTGCCAGCAGCTCGTACGCCGGGGAGCTGTTTTTT
j_gene: TRBJ1-1; abundance: NA; d_gene: NA; v_gene: TRBV28; CDR3aa: CASSLLMGTEAFF; CDR3nt: TGTGCCAGCAGTTTGCTTATGGGGACTGAAGCTTTCTTT
j_gene: TRBJ1-5; abundance: once; d_gene: NA; v_gene: TRBV7-2; CDR3aa: CASSLSTGSDNQPQHF; CDR3nt: TGTGCCAGCAGCTTATCCACAGGGTCGGACAATCAGCCCCAGCATTTT
j_gene: TRBJ2-7; abundance: NA; d_gene: NA; v_gene: TRBV4-1; CDR3aa: CASSQDPVSYEQYF; CDR3nt: TGCGCCAGCAGCCAAGATCCGGTTTCCTACGAGCAGTACTTC
j_gene: TRBJ2-7; abundance: NA; d_gene: NA; v_gene: TRBV11-2; CDR3aa: CASSLQSSYEQYF; CDR3nt: TGTGCCAGCAGCTTACAAAGTTCCTACGAGCAGTACTTC
j_gene: TRBJ1-1; abundance: NA; d_gene: NA; v_gene: TRBV9; CDR3aa: CASSVGPNPTDYMNTEAFF; CDR3nt: TGTGCCAGCAGCGTAGGGCCAAACCCTACCGATTACATGAACACTGAAGCTTTCTTT
j_gene: TRBJ1-4; abundance: NA; d_gene: NA; v_gene: TRBV23-1; CDR3aa: CASSQSGPKRANEKLFF; CDR3nt: TGCGCCAGCAGTCAATCCGGACCTAAAAGGGCTAATGAAAAACTGTTTTTT
j_gene: TRBJ2-7; abundance: NA; d_gene: TRBD2; v_gene: TRBV7-8; CDR3aa: CASSLPPGLKYEQYF; CDR3nt: TGTGCCAGCAGCTTACCTCCGGGACTAAAATACGAGCAGTACTTC
j_gene: TRBJ2-1; abundance: NA; d_gene: NA; v_gene: TRBV19; CDR3aa: CATQTSYNEQFF; CDR3nt: TGTGCCACCCAAACATCCTACAATGAGCAGTTCTTC
j_gene: TRBJ2-7; abundance: NA; d_gene: NA; v_gene: TRBV2; CDR3aa: CASRGPGVYEQYF; CDR3nt: TGTGCCAGCAGGGGGCCGGGAGTCTACGAGCAGTACTTC
j_gene: TRBJ2-1; abundance: NA; d_gene: NA; v_gene: TRBV27; CDR3aa: CASSLWTDYNEQFF; CDR3nt: TGTGCCAGCAGTTTATGGACAGACTACAATGAGCAGTTCTTC
j_gene: TRBJ2-1; abundance: once; d_gene: TRBD2; v_gene: TRBV7-9; CDR3aa: CASSGLADEQFF; CDR3nt: TGTGCCAGCAGCGGACTAGCTGATGAGCAGTTCTTC
j_gene: TRBJ2-1; abundance: NA; d_gene: NA; v_gene: TRBV29-1; CDR3aa: CSATPPPDEQFF; CDR3nt: TGCAGCGCCACCCCCCCACCGGATGAGCAGTTCTTC
j_gene: TRBJ2-5; abundance: once; d_gene: NA; v_gene: TRBV30; CDR3aa: CAWSPMIQQETQYF; CDR3nt: TGTGCCTGGAGCCCGATGATCCAACAAGAGACCCAGTACTTC
j_gene: TRBJ2-7; abundance: NA; d_gene: TRBD2; v_gene: TRBV2; CDR3aa: CASSQLAGTSSYEQYF; CDR3nt: TGTGCCAGCAGTCAACTAGCGGGTACGTCCTCCTACGAGCAGTACTTC
j_gene: TRBJ1-1; abundance: NA; d_gene: TRBD1; v_gene: TRBV5-1; CDR3aa: CASSLTFRDRVSTEAFF; CDR3nt: TGCGCCAGCAGCTTGACCTTCCGGGACAGGGTCTCGACTGAAGCTTTCTTT
j_gene: TRBJ2-5; abundance: once; d_gene: NA; v_gene: TRBV28; CDR3aa: CASSRRGETQYF; CDR3nt: TGTGCCAGCAGTAGACGGGGGGAGACCCAGTACTTC
j_gene: TRBJ2-7; abundance: NA; d_gene: NA; v_gene: TRBV11-2; CDR3aa: CASSLDIGGYEQYF; CDR3nt: TGTGCCAGCAGCTTAGATATCGGAGGCTACGAGCAGTACTTC
j_gene: TRBJ2-7; abundance: NA; d_gene: NA; v_gene: TRBV11-3; CDR3aa: CASSLGGRDYEQYF; CDR3nt: TGTGCCAGCAGCTTAGGAGGGAGAGACTACGAGCAGTACTTC
j_gene: TRBJ2-2; abundance: NA; d_gene: NA; v_gene: TRBV19; CDR3aa: CASSPWVRGTGELFF; CDR3nt: TGTGCCAGTAGTCCGTGGGTCAGAGGGACCGGGGAGCTGTTTTTT
j_gene: TRBJ2-5; abundance: NA; d_gene: NA; v_gene: TRBV5-5; CDR3aa: CASSPPRQETQYF; CDR3nt: TGTGCCAGCTCTCCTCCGCGCCAAGAGACCCAGTACTTC
j_gene: TRBJ2-2; abundance: NA; d_gene: NA; v_gene: TRBV15; CDR3aa: CATSKDGNTGELFF; CDR3nt: TGTGCCACCAGCAAGGACGGCAACACCGGGGAGCTGTTTTTT
j_gene: TRBJ1-1; abundance: NA; d_gene: NA; v_gene: TRBV7-2; CDR3aa: CASSARTAEAFF; CDR3nt: TGTGCCAGCAGCGCCCGGACAGCCGAAGCTTTCTTT
j_gene: TRBJ2-3; abundance: NA; d_gene: TRBD2; v_gene: TRBV2; CDR3aa: CAIEGLAVDTQYF; CDR3nt: TGTGCCATCGAGGGACTAGCGGTAGATACGCAGTATTTT